Presented here are 32 T cell receptor beta chains from one specimen sequenced in a study of cytomegalovirus exposure and HLA in healthy donors. The PCR employed 60 Vbeta primers together with 13 Jbeta primers. The repertoire was sequenced with immunoSEQ multiplex PCR; TCRdb's copy has only in-frame clones and lacks some. The repertoire holds 200,000 or so clones, almost 70% seen once, with 2% to 3% in the top ten. Input material: PBMCs. Receptors originate from a man aged 35 to 55 in good health and CMV-seropositive.

The chain carries TRBV28 and TRBJ2-4, with TRBD2 matching over 8 bases. Germline CDR1 reads MDHEN; CDR2 reads SYDVKM. CDR3 size: 12 residues. The ends lost 5 bases at V and 12 bases at J; junction bases unmatched: 6. The CDR3 DNA is TGTGCCAGCAGTCAGGGGACTAGGAGTCAGTACTTC. It yields the protein CASSQGTRSQYF. Drawing the rest from reference TRBV28 and TRBJ2-4, the complete variable domain is DVKVTQSSRYLVKRTGEKVFLECVQDMDHENMFWYRQDPGLGLRLIYFSYDVKMKEKGDIPEGYSVSREKKERFSLILESASTNQTSMYLCASSQGTRSQYFGAGTRLSVL.

J is TRBJ1-1 and V is TRBV27; TRBD1 might be the D (5 bases). Deletions cut 5 bases from V and 5 bases from J, with 15 bases between. Per germline, CDR1 MNHEY and CDR2 SMNVEV (reference sequence). The CDR3 sequence is 14 residues long. The CDR3 loop reads CASSPRTRETEAFF. DNA for the CDR3: TGTGCCAGCAGTCCCCGGACACGTGAGACTGAAGCTTTCTTT.

The rearrangement uses TRBV5-1 and TRBJ2-2; possible D gene TRBD2, 6 bases. V lost 3 bases to trimming and J lost 5 bases, with 17 bases between them. CDR3 length equals 16 residues. The germline V gene has CDR1 SGHRS and CDR2 YFSETQ. CDR3 DNA: TGCGCCAGCAGCTGGGGGGTAGAGGTTGGAACCGGGGAGCTGTTTTTT. Its protein product is CASSWGVEVGTGELFF.

The V call is TRBV30, the J call TRBJ2-7; D is perhaps TRBD1 (5 bases). Germline V gene lookup returns CDR1 GTSNPN and CDR2 SVGIG (reference sequence). Between the trimmed V and J ends, which lost 5 bases and 3 bases, there was a span of 14 bases. CDR3 size: 13 residues. The CDR3 sequence: CAWGKGSVYEQYF. As DNA, the CDR3 is TGTGCCTGGGGTAAGGGGTCAGTCTACGAGCAGTACTTC.

The genes are TRBV6-1 and TRBJ1-4, with D unresolved. Germline loops: CDR1 MNHNS, CDR2 SASEGT. The CDR3 runs to 16 residues. V was clipped by 1 base and J by 2 bases, with 11 bases between them. The CDR3, as DNA: TGTGCCAGCAGTGAAGTGAGGGCCTCCACTAATGAAAAACTGTTTTTT. Translation: CASSEVRASTNEKLFF.

This chain uses TRBV18 with TRBJ2-7, with D possibly TRBD1 on 6 matching bases. V was cut by 4 bases and J by 5 bases, with 18 bases left in between. This CDR3 has 15 residues. CDR1 and CDR2 from the germline V gene are KGHSH and LQKENI. For the CDR3, the DNA is TGTGCCAGCTCACTAGAGGATCAGGGGAGCAACGAGCAGTACTTC. Translated, it gives CASSLEDQGSNEQYF.

The V gene is TRBV6-5, the J gene TRBJ1-3; D possibly corresponds to TRBD1 (5 bases). CDR1 is MNHEY and CDR2 is SVGAGI in the germline V gene. Trimming shortened V by 0 bases and J by 0 bases, and 9 bases separated the two germline ends. This CDR3 is built from 16 residues. This CDR3 reads CASSYSVGDSGNTIYF. CDR3 sequence (DNA): TGTGCCAGCAGTTACTCGGTAGGGGACTCTGGAAACACCATATATTTT.

The chain links TRBV7-9 to TRBJ2-5; D is unresolved. With 3 bases removed from V and 7 bases from J, the gap between germline ends came to 12 bases. The CDR3 totals 13 residues. The germline V gene has CDR1 SEHNR and CDR2 FQNEAQ (reference sequence). This CDR3 is CASSFNSVRTQYF. Written as DNA, the CDR3 is TGTGCCAGCAGCTTTAACAGTGTTCGGACCCAGTACTTC.

This clone was observed once. This chain uses TRBV4-3 with TRBJ2-1; a possible D gene is TRBD2 (6 bases). V lost 0 bases to trimming and J lost 5 bases, with 17 bases between them. There are 17 residues in the CDR3. Germline values: CDR1 LGHNA, CDR2 YSLEER. The CDR3 loop reads CASSQDNGRGVNNEQFF. The CDR3 coding sequence is TGCGCCAGCAGCCAAGATAATGGGCGGGGAGTAAACAATGAGCAGTTCTTC.

The rearrangement links TRBV9 to TRBJ1-3, with D uncertain. This CDR3 region has 14 residues. Germline assignment: CDR1 SGDLS and CDR2 YYNGEE. Deletions cut 4 bases from V and 1 base from J, with 9 bases between. CDR3 coding DNA: TGTGCCAGCAGCCCCCGACAATCTGGAAACACCATATATTTT. This sequence encodes CASSPRQSGNTIYF.

This chain connects TRBV29-1 to TRBJ1-4; maybe TRBD1 (6 bases). CDR1 is SQVTM, CDR2 ANQGSEA, per germline. V was cut by 3 bases and J by 3 bases, with 14 bases left in between. CDR3 size: 15 residues. CDR3 in DNA: TGCAGCGTTGACAAGGGGGACGGTGCTAATGAAAAACTGTTTTTT. This encodes CSVDKGDGANEKLFF.

V and J are TRBV9 and TRBJ1-2; D ambiguous. The V gene lost 4 bases and the J gene lost 4 bases, with 17 bases spanning the gap. Germline V gene sequence: CDR1 SGDLS, CDR2 YYNGEE. CDR3 length: 15 residues. The chain's CDR3 is CASSPRDDGGYGYTF. CDR3 sequence (DNA): TGTGCCAGCAGCCCCCGAGACGACGGAGGCTATGGCTACACCTTC.

The V gene is TRBV6-5, the J gene TRBJ1-1, with D perhaps matching TRBD1 (5 bases). Looked up from germline, CDR1 is MNHEY and CDR2 is SVGAGI. The CDR3 sequence is 15 residues long. Trimming took off 5 bases at V and 9 bases at J, with 22 bases between the two ends. Written as DNA, the CDR3 is TGTGCCAGCAGTGGGACTGCAGGGTCGGCACTTCAAGCTTTCTTT. Protein: CASSGTAGSALQAFF.

The CDR3 coding sequence is TGTGCCAGCAGTGAATGGGGACAGGACCCTCGCGAGCAGTACTTC. As protein: CASSEWGQDPREQYF. This chain links TRBV2 with TRBJ2-7; 8 positions agree with TRBD1. Germline lookup yields CDR1 SNHLY and CDR2 FYNNEI. Germline trimming cut 2 bases from V and 6 bases from J; bases unmatched to any gene: 9. This CDR3 is 15 amino acids long.

This rearrangement joins TRBV27 to TRBJ2-2; tentatively, D is TRBD2 (5 bases). CDR1 MNHEY and CDR2 SMNVEV come from the germline V gene (reference sequence). V lost 10 bases, J lost 3 bases, and 15 bases lay in between. The CDR3 extends over 14 amino acids. The CDR3 DNA sequence: TGTGCCACCCGTGTGTGGGGAGACACCGGGGAGCTGTTTTTT. Translated: CATRVWGDTGELFF.

In nucleotides, the CDR3 is TGTGCCAGCAGCTTGGGAGGGCCCGGACGGCCACTTTACCACGAGCAGTACTTC. Translation gives CASSLGGPGRPLYHEQYF. The J gene is TRBJ2-7, the V gene TRBV5-6; D possibly corresponds to TRBD2 (5 bases). Germline CDR1 SGHDT, CDR2 YYEEEE. The CDR3 is 18 residues long. V shed 0 bases and J shed 5 bases, with 24 bases lying between them.

The chain recombines TRBV10-3 with TRBJ2-3; D possibly corresponds to TRBD1 (5 bases). With 7 bases removed from V and 5 bases from J, the gap between germline ends came to 13 bases. The CDR3 has 13 residues. Per the germline V gene, CDR1 is ENHRY and CDR2 is SYGVKD. This CDR3 reads CAINRTREDTQYF. For the CDR3, the DNA is TGTGCCATCAATCGGACAAGGGAAGATACGCAGTATTTT.

V usage is TRBV19 and J usage is TRBJ2-2; TRBD1 aligns across 9 bases. With 1 base clipped from V and 8 bases from J, the junction kept 14 bases outside the gene matches. Per the germline V gene, CDR1 is LNHDA and CDR2 is SQIVND (reference sequence). CDR3 length: 18 residues. The CDR3 sequence: CASSIGVRDRDLGGELFF. For the CDR3, the DNA is TGTGCCAGTAGTATAGGGGTTCGGGACAGGGATCTAGGTGGGGAGCTGTTTTTT.

The V call is TRBV6-5, the J call TRBJ2-1; 8 bases align to TRBD1. CDR1 is MNHEY, CDR2 SVGAGI, per germline. V was clipped by 6 bases and J by 15 bases; unmatched bases: 10. The CDR3 consists of 12 residues. CDR3 amino acids: CASSSDRVRRFF. The CDR3 DNA reads as TGTGCCAGCAGCTCGGACAGGGTTCGGAGGTTCTTC.

The gene calls are TRBV7-6 and TRBJ1-6, with 8 positions matching TRBD1. V dropped 5 bases and J dropped 8; count of bases not matched to a gene: 8. The germline CDR1 and CDR2 sequences are SGHVS and FNYEAQ. This CDR3 region has 15 residues. The CDR3 DNA is TGTGCCAGCAGCGCCCGGCAGGGGGCGGATTCACCCCTCCACTTT. Translated, it gives CASSARQGADSPLHF.

The V and J genes are TRBV6-5 and TRBJ2-7; 8 bases agree with TRBD2. The V gene's germline CDR1 is MNHEY and CDR2 SVGAGI. V trimming: 6 bases; J trimming: 6 bases; junction bases outside the gene matches: 7. This CDR3 has 13 amino acids. CDR3 residues: CASSGRGTGEQYF. The CDR3 DNA is TGTGCCAGCAGCGGGAGGGGGACCGGCGAGCAGTACTTC.

The chain joins TRBV21-1 to TRBJ1-2; TRBD1, the D gene given by the table, was not confirmed from the DNA. TRBV21-1 is reported as a pseudogene. The CDR3 is 15 residues long. CDR3 loop: CASSLSTDSCYGYTF. The CDR3 coding sequence is TGTGCCAGCAGCCTTTCCACGGACAGCTGCTATGGCTACACCTTC.

The chain recombines TRBV4-1 with TRBJ1-3; D unresolved. Trimming removed 1 base from V and 0 bases from J, with 7 bases in between. The V gene's germline CDR1 is MGHRA and CDR2 YSYEKL. The CDR3 runs 15 residues. In DNA form, the CDR3 reads TGCGCCAGCAGCCAAGGACGGAGCTCTGGAAACACCATATATTTT. Its protein product is CASSQGRSSGNTIYF.

The CDR3 sequence is CASSFRDRGHNEQFF. CDR3 in DNA: TGTGCCAGCAGCTTCCGGGACAGGGGGCACAATGAGCAGTTCTTC. The chain carries TRBV13 and TRBJ2-1; 12 bases line up with TRBD1. Germline-derived CDR1 and CDR2 are PRHDT and FYEKMQ (reference sequence). The CDR3 extends over 15 amino acids. The J segment lost 5 bases and the V segment lost 3 bases, leaving 2 bases of the junction unmatched.

This clone was seen a few times. The genes are TRBV5-1 and TRBJ2-3; 8 nucleotides match TRBD1. This CDR3 contains 18 residues. The V and J ends lost 0 bases and 4 bases, in that order; junction bases with no gene match: 13. Germline V gives CDR1 SGHRS, CDR2 YFSETQ. The CDR3 is CASSLGGTGGGRADTQYF. CDR3 DNA: TGCGCCAGCAGCTTGGGAGGGACAGGCGGAGGCAGGGCAGATACGCAGTATTTT.

V gene TRBV29-1 combines with J gene TRBJ2-7; TRBD1 agrees at 9 bases. From germline, CDR1 is SQVTM and CDR2 ANQGSEA. The CDR3 loop spans 16 amino acids. The J segment lost 0 bases and the V segment lost 6 bases, leaving 12 bases of the junction unmatched. In nucleotides, the CDR3 is TGCAGCGTCACCCCCTCAGGACAGGGGATCTCCTACGAGCAGTACTTC. Translation gives CSVTPSGQGISYEQYF.

The CDR3 DNA reads as TGCGCCAGCAGCTTGGGACTAGCGGGGGGGCTGTTGGATGAGCAGTTCTTC. It specifies CASSLGLAGGLLDEQFF. The chain joins TRBV5-1 to TRBJ2-1; 14 bases align to TRBD2. Germline V gene data show CDR1 as SGHRS and CDR2 as YFSETQ. V gave up 0 bases and J gave up 8 bases; unmatched junction bases: 7. The CDR3 runs to 17 residues.

The rearrangement joins TRBV11-2 to TRBJ2-7; D perhaps matches TRBD1 (7 bases). V was trimmed by 5 bases and J by 5 bases, leaving 16 bases between them. Germline CDR1 SGHAT, CDR2 FQNNGV. CDR3 length: 14 residues. The CDR3 DNA is TGTGCCAGCAGCGATCAGGGGGGACTCCACGAGCAGTACTTC. Encoded protein: CASSDQGGLHEQYF.

The gene calls are TRBV27 and TRBJ2-5; the match to TRBD1 covers 8 bases. This CDR3 has 15 amino acids. Germline-derived CDR1 and CDR2 are MNHEY and SMNVEV (reference sequence). V was pared by 4 bases and J by 5 bases, with 9 bases of the junction left unmatched. Written as DNA, the CDR3 is TGTGCCAGCAGTTCGACCAGGGGGCCGCGCGAGACCCAGTACTTC. Amino acid sequence: CASSSTRGPRETQYF.

The CDR3: CASTSSSYEQYF. The DNA of the CDR3 is TGTGCCAGCACTTCCTCATCCTACGAGCAGTACTTC. The rearrangement links TRBV6-5 to TRBJ2-5; no definite D call. The tail of the sequence fits TRBJ2-7 better, so the J call may be wrong. Germline CDR1 and CDR2: MNHEY and SVGAGI. The CDR3 has 12 amino acids.

This clone was seen ten or more times. The CDR3 nucleotides read TGTGCCAGCAGCCTCCGGTCCCGGCGGGTCACTGAAGCTTTCTTT. This codes for CASSLRSRRVTEAFF. J is TRBJ1-1 and V is TRBV5-6; D is unresolved. CDR1 SGHDT and CDR2 YYEEEE come from the germline V gene. The CDR3 runs 15 residues. V lost 4 bases to trimming and J lost 4 bases, with 17 bases between them.

The chain couples TRBV6-6 to TRBJ2-2; D gene unclear. Germline loops: CDR1 MNHNY, CDR2 SVGAGI (reference sequence). Trimming pared 6 bases from V and 5 bases from J, leaving 10 bases between. This CDR3 spans 13 amino acids. The chain's CDR3 is CASSSHRTGELFF. DNA for the CDR3: TGTGCCAGCAGCTCCCACCGGACCGGGGAGCTGTTTTTT.